Following are 5 T cell receptor beta chains from one sample sequenced in a study of beta chain features in type 1 diabetes (dated by TCRdb to 2016 to 2019). The library was generated by the immunoSEQ multiplex PCR assay. The entire isolated RNA was reverse transcribed using the High Capacity cDNA Reverse Transcription Kit, and thus expressed TCRB transcripts were sequenced. Imported from immuneACCESS, the table was reduced by TCRdb to in-frame sequences with V and J called. These copies leave out some clones; in studies compared against another copy, an unresolved V gene accounts for under half, and the cause of the remainder is not known. This sample comprises some 270,000 clones, 7% to 9% of them detected only once. Of the sample, 0.9% to 1.2% falls within the top ten clones. The sample consisted of central memory CD4+ T cells from blood. The receptors shown here come from a woman between 18 and 30 years old in good health.

V is TRBV12-5 and J is TRBJ2-2; the match to TRBD1 covers 7 bases. This CDR3 has 15 amino acids. With V trimmed by 1 base and J by 1 base, 0 bases remained unmatched. CDR1 LGHNT and CDR2 FRNRAP come from the germline V gene. Written as DNA, the CDR3 is TGTGCTAGTGGTTTGGGACAGGGGAACACCGGGGAGCTGTTTTTT. This sequence encodes CASGLGQGNTGELFF.

The CDR3 loop is CASSPPWAGRNSPLHF. CDR3 DNA: TGTGCCAGCAGCCCCCCCTGGGCAGGTCGGAATTCACCCCTCCACTTT. The rearrangement links TRBV7-3 to TRBJ1-6; D call uncertain. Germline V gene data show CDR1 as SGHTA and CDR2 as FQGTGA. V was trimmed by 5 bases and J by 7 bases, leaving 18 bases between them. This CDR3 has 16 amino acids.

In this sample, this clone turned up many times. Within the sample, other DNA sequences also encode this same CDR3. The J gene is TRBJ1-5, the V gene TRBV19; the D is unclear. Per germline, CDR1 LNHDA and CDR2 SQIVND (reference sequence). V was trimmed by 3 bases and J by 4 bases, leaving 4 bases between them. The CDR3 totals 12 residues. The chain's CDR3 is CASSMGNQPQHF. The CDR3 coding sequence is TGTGCCAGTAGTATGGGGAATCAGCCCCAGCATTTT.

This clone was picked up a small number of times. The chain employs TRBV7-2 and TRBJ1-5; no reliable D call. There are 13 residues in the CDR3. V was clipped by 5 bases and J by 2 bases, with 7 bases between them. CDR1 and CDR2 from the germline V gene are SGHTA and FQGNSA. The DNA of the CDR3 is TGTGCCAGCAGCGCTAGGGGCAATCAGCCCCAGCATTTT. Its protein product is CASSARGNQPQHF.

This clone was seen more than once but under ten times. The chain joins TRBV28 to TRBJ1-5; no definite D call. Trimming removed 3 bases at V and 4 bases at J, with 7 bases between. Germline loops: CDR1 MDHEN, CDR2 SYDVKM. CDR3 size: 13 residues. In DNA, the CDR3 is TGTGCCAGCAGTTTGATTGGGAATCAGCCCCAGCATTTT. Protein sequence: CASSLIGNQPQHF. The entire variable domain, with the rest obtained from reference TRBV28 and TRBJ1-5, is as follows: DVKVTQSSRYLVKRTGEKVFLECVQDMDHENMFWYRQDPGLGLRLIYFSYDVKMKEKGDIPEGYSVSREKKERFSLILESASTNQTSMYLCASSLIGNQPQHFGDGTRLSIL.